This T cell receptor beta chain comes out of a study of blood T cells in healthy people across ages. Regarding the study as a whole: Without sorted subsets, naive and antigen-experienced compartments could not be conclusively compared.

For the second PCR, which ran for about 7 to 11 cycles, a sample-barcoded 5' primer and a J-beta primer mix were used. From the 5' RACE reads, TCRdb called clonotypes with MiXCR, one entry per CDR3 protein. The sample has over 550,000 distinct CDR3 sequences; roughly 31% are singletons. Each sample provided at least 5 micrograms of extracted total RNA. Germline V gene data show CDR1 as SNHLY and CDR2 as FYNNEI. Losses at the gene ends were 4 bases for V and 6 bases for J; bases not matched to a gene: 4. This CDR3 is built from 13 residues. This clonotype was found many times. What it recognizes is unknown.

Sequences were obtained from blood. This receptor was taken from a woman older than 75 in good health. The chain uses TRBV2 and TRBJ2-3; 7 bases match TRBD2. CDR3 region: CASSVDSGDTQYF. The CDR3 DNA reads TGTGCCAGCAGTGTGGATAGCGGGGATACGCAGTATTTT. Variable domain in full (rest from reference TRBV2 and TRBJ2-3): EPEVTQTPSHQVTQMGQEVILRCVPISNHLYFYWYRQILGQKVEFLVSFYNNEISEKSEIFDDQFSVERPDGSNFTLKIRSTKLEDSAMYFCASSVDSGDTQYFGPGTRLTVL.